This is a list of T cell receptor beta chains from one sample in a study of blood T cell repertoires in COVID-19. Generated by immunoSEQ multiplex PCR, the TCRdb table keeps only in-frame clones and is missing some. The repertoire holds about 210,000 clones, with more than 70% as singletons. Sequenced: PBMCs or T cells enriched from blood (not recorded which). The origin of the receptors is a man aged 35 to 55 with acute COVID-19. Both conserved end residues are part of each CDR3. A D gene is named only where the DNA matches it firmly. The size of a clone is reported for some rows only, either as once, few or many, or as a class for expanded clones.

d_gene	abundance	v_gene	j_gene	CDR3nt	CDR3aa
TRBD2	-	TRBV19	TRBJ2-7	TGTGCCAGTAGTATGCCAGCTAGCGGACGCTACGAGCAGTACTTC	CASSMPASGRYEQYF
TRBD1	-	TRBV27	TRBJ1-6	TGTGCCAGCAGAGGGACAGGGGGGGTGCGTTCACCCCTCCACTTT	CASRGTGGVRSPLHF
-	-	TRBV7-9	TRBJ2-2	TGTGCCAGCAGGGGGCGGACCGGGGAGCTGTTTTTT	CASRGRTGELFF
-	once	TRBV19	TRBJ2-1	TGTGCCAGTAGTATTGCGGCTAGCGTTTACAATGAGCAGTTCTTC	CASSIAASVYNEQFF
-	-	TRBV6-5	TRBJ1-2	TGTGCCAGCTCACCGCGGGTTGGGACAAACTATGGCTACACCTTC	CASSPRVGTNYGYTF
TRBD1	-	TRBV7-9	TRBJ1-6	TGTGCCAGCAGCCAACAGGGGTCGGCTTCACCCCTCCACTTT	CASSQQGSASPLHF
-	-	TRBV19	TRBJ2-7	TGTGCCAGTAGAAAAGAGGGCAGGGGCGAGCAGTACTTC	CASRKEGRGEQYF
-	once	TRBV28	TRBJ1-2	TGTGCCAGCAGCCCAGACGGGTGGGGCTACACCTTC	CASSPDGWGYTF
-	once	TRBV7-9	TRBJ1-4	TGTGCCAGCAGCCTGACAGCTGAAACGGAAAAACTGTTTTTT	CASSLTAETEKLFF
-	-	TRBV3-1/TRBV3-2	TRBJ1-2	TGTGCCAGCAGCCCGAATCTCTCCAGGGAAACGACCTATGGCTACACCTTC	CASSPNLSRETTYGYTF
-	-	TRBV29-1	TRBJ1-2	TGCAGCGTACCGACAGGATTAAACTATGGCTACACCTTC	CSVPTGLNYGYTF
TRBD1	-	TRBV6-5	TRBJ1-2	TGTGCCAGCCGGACAGGGGCTAACTATGGCTACACCTTC	CASRTGANYGYTF
TRBD1	few	TRBV5-1	TRBJ1-1	TGCGCCAGCAGCTTGGAAACAGGGGGAATGAACACTGAAGCTTTCTTT	CASSLETGGMNTEAFF
-	-	TRBV18	TRBJ2-7	TGTGCCAGCTCTCCGGCCGCTAGCAGTTTGACCGAGCAGTACTTC	CASSPAASSLTEQYF
-	-	TRBV30	TRBJ2-3	TGTGCCTGGAATCCGTGGAGCTCCACAGATACGCAGTATTTT	CAWNPWSSTDTQYF
-	-	TRBV29-1	TRBJ1-2	TGCAGCGTTGAAGACGGACAGAACTATGGCTACACCTTC	CSVEDGQNYGYTF
-	-	TRBV18	TRBJ2-1	TGTGCCAGCTCACCAGGGCGCGCTACCCCCGATGAGCAGTTCTTC	CASSPGRATPDEQFF
TRBD1	-	TRBV19	TRBJ2-7	TGTGCCAGTAGTGGGGCCTCCGGACAGGTCTACGAGCAGTACTTC	CASSGASGQVYEQYF
-	once	TRBV27	TRBJ1-6	TGTGCCAGCAGTTATCAAGATGTCAGGGCTTGGAATTCACCCCTCCACTTT	CASSYQDVRAWNSPLHF
-	-	TRBV21-1	TRBJ1-4	TGTGCCAGCAGCCCTTGGGACCAGGTGTCTACAGGGGGTTGTGGAAAACTGTTTTTT	CASSPWDQVSTGGCGKLFF
-	-	TRBV6-6	TRBJ2-7	TGTGCCAGCAGTTACGGCACAGGGTACGAGCAGTACTTC	CASSYGTGYEQYF
-	-	TRBV28	TRBJ1-5	TGTGCCAGCAGCCCCTTGGGGGGGGTTAAGCCCCAGCATTTT	CASSPLGGVKPQHF
TRBD1	-	TRBV5-1	TRBJ2-7	TGCGCCAGCAGCGTTAACAGGGGCCGGGGCCACGAGCAGTACTTC	CASSVNRGRGHEQYF
TRBD1	-	TRBV9	TRBJ1-6	TGTGCCAGCAGCGGACTGGTGGAGGGGGCCCCCTATAATTCACCCCTCCACTTT	CASSGLVEGAPYNSPLHF
TRBD2	-	TRBV18	TRBJ2-3	TGTGCCAGCTCACCATCTAGCGGGAGTAGCACAGATACGCAGTATTTT	CASSPSSGSSTDTQYF
TRBD1	-	TRBV3-1/TRBV3-2	TRBJ1-2	TGTGCCAGCAGCCCACAGACAGGGGGCGCTTACTACACCTTC	CASSPQTGGAYYTF
-	-	TRBV5-1	TRBJ2-5	TGCGCCAGCAGCTTGGGAGGTTCGGAGACCCAGTACTTC	CASSLGGSETQYF
TRBD2	-	TRBV14	TRBJ2-7	TGTGCCAGCAGCCACCCGGGGGGGGCGTTTTGCTACGAGCAGTACTTC	CASSHPGGAFCYEQYF
TRBD1	once	TRBV5-1	TRBJ2-2	TGCGCCAGCAGAGCCGGGACAGCGAACACCGGGGAGCTGTTTTTT	CASRAGTANTGELFF
TRBD1	-	TRBV13	TRBJ1-3	TGTGCCAGCAGAAACCGGGACAGGGGTGGAAACACCATATATTTT	CASRNRDRGGNTIYF
TRBD2	-	TRBV4-3	TRBJ2-2	TGCGCCAGCAGCTACTGGACTAGCGAGAACACCGGGGAGCTGTTTTTT	CASSYWTSENTGELFF
-	-	TRBV7-2	TRBJ2-1	TGTGCCAGCAGCTCCCAAGGTATGACTAGTTACAATGAGCAGTTCTTC	CASSSQGMTSYNEQFF
TRBD1	-	TRBV5-6	TRBJ1-6	TGTGCCAGCAGCTTAGGACAGGTCTATAATTCACCCCTCCACTTT	CASSLGQVYNSPLHF